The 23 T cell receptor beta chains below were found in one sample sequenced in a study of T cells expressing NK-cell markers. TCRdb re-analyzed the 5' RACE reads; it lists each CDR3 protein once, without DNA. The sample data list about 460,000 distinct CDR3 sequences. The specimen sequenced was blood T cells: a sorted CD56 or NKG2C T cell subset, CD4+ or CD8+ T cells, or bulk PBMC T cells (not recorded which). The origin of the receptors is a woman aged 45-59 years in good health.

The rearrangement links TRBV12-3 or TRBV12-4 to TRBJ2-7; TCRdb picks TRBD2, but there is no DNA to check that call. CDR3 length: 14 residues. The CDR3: CASSLAAGGLVQYF.

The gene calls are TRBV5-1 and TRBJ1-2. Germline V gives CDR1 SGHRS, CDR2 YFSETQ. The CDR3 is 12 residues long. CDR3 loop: CASSLGHGGYTF.

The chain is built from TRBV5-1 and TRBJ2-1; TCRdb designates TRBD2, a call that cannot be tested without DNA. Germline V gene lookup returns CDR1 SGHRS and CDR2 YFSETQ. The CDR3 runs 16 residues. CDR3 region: CASKPRTHPRHNEQFF.

The CDR3 loop is CASSSLADGNEQFF. The V call is TRBV28, the J call TRBJ2-1; TCRdb selects TRBD2, and the lack of DNA leaves this call unchecked. CDR1 and CDR2 (germline): MDHEN, SYDVKM. This CDR3 comprises 14 residues.

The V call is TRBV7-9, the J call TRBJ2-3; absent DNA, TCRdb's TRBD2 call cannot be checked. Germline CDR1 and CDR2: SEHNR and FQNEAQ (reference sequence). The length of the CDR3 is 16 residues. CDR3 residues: CASSRTKREYTDTQYF.

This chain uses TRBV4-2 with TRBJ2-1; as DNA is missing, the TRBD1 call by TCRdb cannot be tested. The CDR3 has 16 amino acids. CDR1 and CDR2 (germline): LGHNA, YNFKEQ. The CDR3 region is CASSQGGGGSYNEQFF.

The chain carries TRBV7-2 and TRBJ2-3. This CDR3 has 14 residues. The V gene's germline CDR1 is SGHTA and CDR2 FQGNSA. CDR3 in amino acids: CASSLAGRKGTQYF.

This CDR3 is CASSPNVEAFF. J is TRBJ1-1 and V is TRBV7-9. The CDR3 contains 11 residues. CDR1 and CDR2 (germline): SEHNR, FQNEAQ (reference sequence).

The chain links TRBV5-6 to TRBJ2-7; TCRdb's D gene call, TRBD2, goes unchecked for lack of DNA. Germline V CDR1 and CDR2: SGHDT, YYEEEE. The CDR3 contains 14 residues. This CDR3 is CASSLFSGFSEQYF.

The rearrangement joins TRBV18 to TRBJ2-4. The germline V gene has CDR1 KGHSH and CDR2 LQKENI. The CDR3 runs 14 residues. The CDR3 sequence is CASSPEGGKNIQYF.

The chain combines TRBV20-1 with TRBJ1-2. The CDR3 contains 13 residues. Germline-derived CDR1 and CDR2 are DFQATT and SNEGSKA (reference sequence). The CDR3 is CSARDPGRVGYTF.

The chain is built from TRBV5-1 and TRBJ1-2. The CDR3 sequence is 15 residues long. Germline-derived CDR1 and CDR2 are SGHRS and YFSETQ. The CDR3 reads CASSFGDTINYGYTF.

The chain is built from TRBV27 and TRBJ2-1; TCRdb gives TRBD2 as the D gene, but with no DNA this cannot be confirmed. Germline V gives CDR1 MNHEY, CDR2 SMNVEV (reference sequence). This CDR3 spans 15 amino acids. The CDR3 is CASSFQGGRANEQFF.

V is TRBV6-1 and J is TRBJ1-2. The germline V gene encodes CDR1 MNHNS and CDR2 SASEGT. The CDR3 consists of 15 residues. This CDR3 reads CASSELMSINYGYTF.

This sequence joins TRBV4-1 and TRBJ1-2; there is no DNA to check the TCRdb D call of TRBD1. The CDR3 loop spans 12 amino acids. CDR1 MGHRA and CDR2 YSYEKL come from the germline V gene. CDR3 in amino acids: CASSPPLRPRTF.

CDR3 sequence reads: CASSQSLPGGTDYEQYF. J is TRBJ2-7 and V is TRBV4-1; TCRdb calls TRBD1, which cannot be checked without DNA. CDR3 length equals 17 residues. Germline lookup yields CDR1 MGHRA and CDR2 YSYEKL.

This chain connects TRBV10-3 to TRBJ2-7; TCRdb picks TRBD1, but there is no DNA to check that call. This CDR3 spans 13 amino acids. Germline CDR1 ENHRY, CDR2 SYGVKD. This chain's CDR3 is CAIVRDPSYEQYF.

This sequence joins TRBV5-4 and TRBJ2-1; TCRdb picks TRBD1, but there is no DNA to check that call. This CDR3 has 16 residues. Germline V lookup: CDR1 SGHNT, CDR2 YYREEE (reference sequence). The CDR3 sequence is CASSFPTGQGYNEQFF.

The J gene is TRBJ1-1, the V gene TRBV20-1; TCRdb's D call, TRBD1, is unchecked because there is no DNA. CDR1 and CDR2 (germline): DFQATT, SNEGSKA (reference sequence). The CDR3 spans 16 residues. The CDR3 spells CSARVKGTGPYTEAFF.

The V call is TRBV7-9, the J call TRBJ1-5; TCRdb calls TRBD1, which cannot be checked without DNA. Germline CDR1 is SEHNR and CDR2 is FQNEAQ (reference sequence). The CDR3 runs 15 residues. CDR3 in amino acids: CASSRTGASNQPQHF.

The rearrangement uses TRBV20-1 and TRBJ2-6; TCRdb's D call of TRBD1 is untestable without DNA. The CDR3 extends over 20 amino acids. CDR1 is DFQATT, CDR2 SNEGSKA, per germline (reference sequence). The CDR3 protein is CSASNRWKTGNFSGANVLTF.

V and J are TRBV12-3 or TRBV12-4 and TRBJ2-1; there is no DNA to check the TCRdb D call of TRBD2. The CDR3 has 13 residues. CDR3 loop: CASSSTSEGEQFF.

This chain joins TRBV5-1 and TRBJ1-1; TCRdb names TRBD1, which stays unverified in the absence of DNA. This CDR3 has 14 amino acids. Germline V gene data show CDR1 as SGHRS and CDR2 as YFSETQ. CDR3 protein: CASSLSEGLTEAFF. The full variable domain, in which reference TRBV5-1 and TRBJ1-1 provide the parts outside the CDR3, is KAGVTQTPRYLIKTRGQQVTLSCSPISGHRSVSWYQQTPGQGLQFLFEYFSETQRNKGNFPGRFSGRQFSNSRSEMNVSTLELGDSALYLCASSLSEGLTEAFFGQGTRLTVV.